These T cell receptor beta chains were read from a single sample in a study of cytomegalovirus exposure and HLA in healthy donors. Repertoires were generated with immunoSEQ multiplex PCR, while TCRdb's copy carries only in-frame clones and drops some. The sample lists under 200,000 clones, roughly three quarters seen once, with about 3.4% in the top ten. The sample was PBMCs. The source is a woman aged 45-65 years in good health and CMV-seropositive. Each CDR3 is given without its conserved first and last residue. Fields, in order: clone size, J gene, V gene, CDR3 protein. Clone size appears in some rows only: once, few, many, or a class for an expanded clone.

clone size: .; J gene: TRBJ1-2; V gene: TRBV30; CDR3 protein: AWGRQGAGYGYT
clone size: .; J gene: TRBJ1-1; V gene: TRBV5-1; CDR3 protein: ASSLAGGGTEAF
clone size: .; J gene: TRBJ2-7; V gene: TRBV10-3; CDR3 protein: AISEGQGGDEQY
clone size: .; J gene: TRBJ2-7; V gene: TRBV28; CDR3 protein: ASSSSGTGDHEQY
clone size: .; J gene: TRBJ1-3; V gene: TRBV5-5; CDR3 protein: ASSYGTGEGAGNTIY
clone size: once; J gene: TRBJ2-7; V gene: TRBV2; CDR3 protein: ATTGLAGGREQY
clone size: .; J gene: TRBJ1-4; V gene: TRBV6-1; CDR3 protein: ASSEDRAEKLF
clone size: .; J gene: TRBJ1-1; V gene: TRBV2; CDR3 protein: ASSAFTPPPEAF
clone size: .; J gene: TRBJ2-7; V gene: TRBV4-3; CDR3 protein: ASSQDNRGGPYEQY
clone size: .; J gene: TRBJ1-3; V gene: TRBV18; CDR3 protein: ASSPPEGTGGNTIY
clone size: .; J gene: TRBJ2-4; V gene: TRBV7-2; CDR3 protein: ASSLSGAGKNSQY
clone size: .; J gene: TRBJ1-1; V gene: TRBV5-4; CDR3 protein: ASSLDRGWMGTEAF
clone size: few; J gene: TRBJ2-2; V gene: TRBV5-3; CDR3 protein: ARSWDIANTGELF
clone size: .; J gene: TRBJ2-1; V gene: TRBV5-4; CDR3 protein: ASGRTYNEQF
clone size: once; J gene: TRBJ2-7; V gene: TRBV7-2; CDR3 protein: ASSSSSSYEQY